This TCR beta chain was identified during a study of CD8 T cells in Susac syndrome. The V segment lost 3 bases and the J segment 1 base; nucleotides outside the gene matches: 4. Germline V gene lookup returns CDR1 DFQATT and CDR2 SNEGSKA (reference sequence). This CDR3 spans 14 amino acids. After extraction with the RNeasy kit, 0.5 to 1 ug of the RNA was reverse transcribed using random hexamers. TCRdb re-derived calls from the immunoSEQ multiplex PCR reads in MiXCR, one entry per CDR3 protein. This table has roughly 130,000 distinct CDR3 sequences, approximately 94% appearing once. The chain links TRBV20-1 to TRBJ2-5; 8 bases match TRBD2. The TCR originated in a human donor with multiple sclerosis. Sequencing was done on a sample of CD4+ T cells from PBMCs. The CDR3, as DNA: TGCAGTGCTAGCCCCGGGGGGGCCCAAGAGACCCAGTACTTC. This translates into CSASPGGAQETQYF.